Below, 15 T cell receptor beta chains from the same sample are listed, as sequenced in a study of T cell repertoires and Cas9 in healthy adults. Profiling relied on immunoSEQ multiplex PCR, and the TCRdb table lists in-frame clones only, not all of them. This sample has 20,000 to 25,000 clones; less than 95% occur once, and the top ten carry roughly 0.78%. Sequences were obtained from CD4+ effector T cells (CD127+, CD25-, CD137-, CD154-) from PBMCs; culture status not recorded. These TCRs come from a human donor in good health.

The CDR3 spells CASSQATSGNTIYF. CDR3 bases: TGCGCCAGCAGCCAGGCAACCTCTGGAAACACCATATATTTT. V gene TRBV4-3 combines with J gene TRBJ1-3; D remains unclear. Germline CDR1 reads LGHNA; CDR2 reads YSLEER. The CDR3 spans 14 residues. V lost 3 bases to trimming and J lost 0 bases, with 6 bases between them.

The rearrangement uses TRBV6-5 and TRBJ1-3; no reliable D call. Germline CDR1 is MNHEY and CDR2 is SVGAGI. V gave up 6 bases and J gave up 0 bases, with 12 bases separating them. CDR3 size: 15 residues. The CDR3 bases are TGTGCCAGCAGCGACCACATCGCCTCTGGAAACACCATATATTTT. Its protein product is CASSDHIASGNTIYF.

The chain carries TRBV9 and TRBJ1-5; D gene unclear. V lost 3 bases and J 4 bases, leaving 8 bases between the germline ends. This CDR3 spans 13 amino acids. From germline, CDR1 is SGDLS and CDR2 YYNGEE. CDR3 in amino acids: CASSDDGNQPQHF. The CDR3 nucleotides read TGTGCCAGCAGCGACGACGGGAATCAGCCCCAGCATTTT.

The chain combines TRBV7-2 with TRBJ2-1; perhaps TRBD2 as D (6 bases). CDR3 length equals 13 residues. Trimming shortened V by 8 bases and J by 9 bases, and 17 bases separated the two germline ends. Germline CDR1 and CDR2: SGHTA and FQGNSA. The CDR3 nucleotides read TGTGCCAGCGATTCGGGAGTCCGTAGTGAGCAGTTCTTC. This codes for CASDSGVRSEQFF.

The genes are TRBV7-2 and TRBJ1-1; D gene unclear. The V gene's germline CDR1 is SGHTA and CDR2 FQGNSA. V was shortened by 0 bases and J by 8 bases, with 13 bases between the two germline ends. This CDR3 comprises 14 residues. The CDR3 bases are TGTGCCAGCAGCTTAGCAGGGTCGAAAGGGGAAGCTTTCTTT. Protein sequence: CASSLAGSKGEAFF.

V is TRBV7-2 and J is TRBJ1-1; D not resolved. The CDR3 sequence is 15 residues long. V gave up 5 bases and J gave up 2 bases, with 15 bases separating them. Germline V gives CDR1 SGHTA, CDR2 FQGNSA. CDR3 in amino acids: CASSPSGRPNTEAFF. CDR3 nucleotides: TGTGCCAGCAGCCCCTCAGGACGGCCAAACACTGAAGCTTTCTTT.

The J gene is TRBJ2-1, the V gene TRBV7-2; possibly TRBD2 for D (5 bases). The germline V and J ends were trimmed by 5 bases and 5 bases, with 10 bases remaining between them. CDR1 is SGHTA, CDR2 FQGNSA, per germline. This CDR3 has 13 amino acids. The CDR3 DNA sequence: TGTGCCAGCAGCCGGGAAACCAACAATGAGCAGTTCTTC. Its translation: CASSRETNNEQFF.

This sequence joins TRBV30 and TRBJ2-7; D tentatively reads TRBD1 or TRBD2 (5 bases each). This CDR3 is built from 13 residues. The germline CDR1 and CDR2 sequences are GTSNPN and SVGIG (reference sequence). V was pared by 3 bases and J by 5 bases, with 14 bases between. The CDR3 here is CAWRGWGYNEQYF. CDR3 DNA sequence: TGTGCCTGGAGAGGTTGGGGGTACAACGAGCAGTACTTC.

CDR3 nucleotides: TGCAGCGTCCTTGGACGGGGGCAATTGGATGAGCAGTTCTTC. This sequence encodes CSVLGRGQLDEQFF. The chain carries TRBV29-1 and TRBJ2-1, with D perhaps matching TRBD1 or TRBD2 (6 bases each). Trimming stripped 6 bases from V and 8 bases from J, with 20 bases between. Per germline, CDR1 SQVTM and CDR2 ANQGSEA. The CDR3 extends over 14 amino acids.

This sequence joins TRBV6-6 and TRBJ1-6; D unresolved. The CDR3 loop spans 16 amino acids. V lost 0 bases, J lost 5 bases, and 11 bases lay in between. The germline V gene has CDR1 MNHNY and CDR2 SVGAGI (reference sequence). The CDR3: CASSYSQDPNNSPLHF. CDR3 sequence (DNA): TGTGCCAGCAGTTACTCGCAGGATCCCAATAATTCACCCCTCCACTTT.

The chain carries TRBV7-7 and TRBJ2-2; 11 bases line up with TRBD2. The CDR3 runs 16 residues. The trim removed 4 bases at V and 6 bases at J, leaving 7 bases unmatched. The V gene's germline CDR1 is SSHAT and CDR2 FNYEAQ (reference sequence). CDR3 in amino acids: CASSSLAGGPPGELFF. The CDR3 nucleotides read TGTGCCAGCAGCTCGTTAGCGGGAGGGCCGCCCGGGGAGCTGTTTTTT.

CDR3 residues: CASSLLSLIDTQYF. DNA for the CDR3: TGTGCCAGCAGTTTACTCAGCCTCATAGATACGCAGTATTTT. The V and J genes are TRBV28 and TRBJ2-3; D gene ambiguous. The CDR3 sequence is 14 residues long. From germline, CDR1 is MDHEN and CDR2 SYDVKM. The V end was cut by 2 bases, the J end by 5 bases, with 11 bases between.

The chain recombines TRBV6-4 with TRBJ2-1; TRBD2 aligns across 10 bases. Germline lookup yields CDR1 MRHNA and CDR2 SNTAGT. This CDR3 has 15 residues. V lost 4 bases to trimming and J lost 4 bases; unmatched junction nucleotides: 4. The CDR3 nucleotides read TGTGCCAGCAGTGCAAGCGGGGGGGAATACAATGAGCAGTTCTTC. Translating gives CASSASGGEYNEQFF.

The CDR3 here is CASSSSPADVYGYTF. In DNA, the CDR3 is TGTGCCAGCAGCTCCTCGCCGGCAGACGTCTATGGCTACACCTTC. The chain couples TRBV7-2 to TRBJ1-2, with D unresolved. V lost 4 bases to trimming and J lost 4 bases, with 16 bases between them. Per the germline V gene, CDR1 is SGHTA and CDR2 is FQGNSA. The CDR3 has 15 amino acids.

This chain joins TRBV5-6 and TRBJ1-1, with D possibly being TRBD1 (5 bases). The CDR3 is made up of 14 amino acids. Per germline, CDR1 SGHDT and CDR2 YYEEEE. V was clipped by 3 bases and J by 0 bases, with 9 bases between them. The CDR3 nucleotides read TGTGCCAGCAGCTGGGGGGATCTGAACACTGAAGCTTTCTTT. Translation: CASSWGDLNTEAFF.